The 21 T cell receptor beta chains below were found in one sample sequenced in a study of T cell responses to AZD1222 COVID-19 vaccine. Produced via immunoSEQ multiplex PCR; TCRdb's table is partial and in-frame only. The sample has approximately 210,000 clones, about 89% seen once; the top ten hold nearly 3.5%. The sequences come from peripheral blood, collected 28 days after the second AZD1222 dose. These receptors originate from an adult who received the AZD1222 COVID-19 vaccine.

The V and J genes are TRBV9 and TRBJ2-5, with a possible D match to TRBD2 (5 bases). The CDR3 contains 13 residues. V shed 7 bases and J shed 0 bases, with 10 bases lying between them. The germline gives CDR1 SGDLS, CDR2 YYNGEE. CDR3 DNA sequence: TGTGCCAGCGGAAGAGCGGACCAAGAGACCCAGTACTTC. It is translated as CASGRADQETQYF.

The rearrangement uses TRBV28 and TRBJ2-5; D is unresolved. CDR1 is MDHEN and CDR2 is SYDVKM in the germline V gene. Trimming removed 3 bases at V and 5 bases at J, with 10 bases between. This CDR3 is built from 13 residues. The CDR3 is CASSFAGEETQYF. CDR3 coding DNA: TGTGCCAGCAGTTTCGCAGGTGAGGAGACCCAGTACTTC. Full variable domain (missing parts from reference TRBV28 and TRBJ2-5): DVKVTQSSRYLVKRTGEKVFLECVQDMDHENMFWYRQDPGLGLRLIYFSYDVKMKEKGDIPEGYSVSREKKERFSLILESASTNQTSMYLCASSFAGEETQYFGPGTRLLVL.

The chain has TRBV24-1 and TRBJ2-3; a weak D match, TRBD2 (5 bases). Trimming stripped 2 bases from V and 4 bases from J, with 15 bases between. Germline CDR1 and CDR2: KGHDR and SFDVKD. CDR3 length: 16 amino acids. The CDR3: CATSDSRSPSSDTQYF. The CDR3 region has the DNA TGTGCCACCAGTGATTCCCGATCCCCTAGCTCAGATACGCAGTATTTT.

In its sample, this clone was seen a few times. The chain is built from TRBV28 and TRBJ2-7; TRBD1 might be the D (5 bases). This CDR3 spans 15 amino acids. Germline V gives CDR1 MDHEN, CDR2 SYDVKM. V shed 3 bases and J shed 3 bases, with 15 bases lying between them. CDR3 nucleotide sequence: TGTGCCAGCAGTTTGGGGCGGCAGTACTACTACGAGCAGTACTTC. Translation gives CASSLGRQYYYEQYF.

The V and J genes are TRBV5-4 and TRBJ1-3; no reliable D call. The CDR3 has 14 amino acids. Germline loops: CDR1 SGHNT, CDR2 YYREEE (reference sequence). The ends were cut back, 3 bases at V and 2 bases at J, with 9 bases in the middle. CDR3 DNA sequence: TGTGCCAGCAGCTGGGGAAACGCTGGAAACACCATATATTTT. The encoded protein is CASSWGNAGNTIYF. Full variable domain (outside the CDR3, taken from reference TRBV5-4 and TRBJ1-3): ETGVTQSPTHLIKTRGQQVTLRCSSQSGHNTVSWYQQALGQGPQFIFQYYREEENGRGNFPPRFSGLQFPNYSSELNVNALELDDSALYLCASSWGNAGNTIYFGEGSWLTVV.

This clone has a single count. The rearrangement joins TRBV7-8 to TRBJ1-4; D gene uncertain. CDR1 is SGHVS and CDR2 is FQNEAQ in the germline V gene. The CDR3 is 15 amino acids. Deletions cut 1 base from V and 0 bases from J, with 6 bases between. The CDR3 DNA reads TGTGCCAGCAGCTTAGGGAGTGCAACTAATGAAAAACTGTTTTTT. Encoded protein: CASSLGSATNEKLFF. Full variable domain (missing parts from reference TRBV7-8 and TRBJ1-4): GAGVSQSPRYKVAKRGQDVALRCDPISGHVSLFWYQQALGQGPEFLTYFQNEAQLDKSGLPSDRFFAERPEGSVSTLKIQRTQQEDSAVYLCASSLGSATNEKLFFGSGTQLSVL.

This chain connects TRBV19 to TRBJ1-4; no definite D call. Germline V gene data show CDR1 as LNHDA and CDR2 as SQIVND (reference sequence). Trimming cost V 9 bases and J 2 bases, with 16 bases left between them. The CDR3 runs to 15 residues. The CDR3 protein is CASALGFGTNEKLFF. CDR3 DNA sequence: TGTGCCAGCGCTCTGGGGTTCGGGACTAATGAAAAACTGTTTTTT.

The CDR3 loop is CASSQRRLAGVYETQYF. The CDR3 DNA reads TGTGCCAGCAGCCAAAGGAGACTAGCGGGAGTATATGAGACCCAGTACTTC. The chain uses TRBV14 and TRBJ2-5; TRBD2 matches at 12 bases. Losses at the gene ends were 2 bases for V and 5 bases for J; bases not matched to a gene: 9. The CDR3 spans 17 residues. Looked up from germline, CDR1 is SGHDN and CDR2 is FVKESK.

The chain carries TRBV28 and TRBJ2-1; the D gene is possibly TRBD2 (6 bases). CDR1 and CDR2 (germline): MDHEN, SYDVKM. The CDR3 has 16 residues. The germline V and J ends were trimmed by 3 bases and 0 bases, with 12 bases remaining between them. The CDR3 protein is CASSLGGGNSYNEQFF. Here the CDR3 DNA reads TGTGCCAGCAGTTTGGGCGGCGGGAACTCCTACAATGAGCAGTTCTTC. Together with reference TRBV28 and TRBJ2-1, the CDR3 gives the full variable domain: DVKVTQSSRYLVKRTGEKVFLECVQDMDHENMFWYRQDPGLGLRLIYFSYDVKMKEKGDIPEGYSVSREKKERFSLILESASTNQTSMYLCASSLGGGNSYNEQFFGPGTRLTVL.

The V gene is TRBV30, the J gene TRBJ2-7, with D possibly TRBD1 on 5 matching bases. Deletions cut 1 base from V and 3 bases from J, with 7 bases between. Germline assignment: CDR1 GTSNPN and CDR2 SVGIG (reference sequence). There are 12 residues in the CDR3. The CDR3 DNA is TGTGCCTGGAGTGACCAGGGCTACGAGCAGTACTTC. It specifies CAWSDQGYEQYF.

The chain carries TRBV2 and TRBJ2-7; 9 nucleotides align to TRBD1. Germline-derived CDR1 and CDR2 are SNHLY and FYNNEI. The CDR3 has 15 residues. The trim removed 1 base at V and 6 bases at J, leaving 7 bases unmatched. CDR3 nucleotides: TGTGCCAGCAGTGAAGAAGGGGGACAGGGAGGCGAGCAGTACTTC. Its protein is CASSEEGGQGGEQYF.

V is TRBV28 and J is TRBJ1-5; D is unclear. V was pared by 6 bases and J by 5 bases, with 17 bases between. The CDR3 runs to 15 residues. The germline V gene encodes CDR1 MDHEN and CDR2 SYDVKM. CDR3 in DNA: TGTGCCAGCAGCTACCTGGGCGGTGAGGATCAGCCCCAGCATTTT. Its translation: CASSYLGGEDQPQHF.

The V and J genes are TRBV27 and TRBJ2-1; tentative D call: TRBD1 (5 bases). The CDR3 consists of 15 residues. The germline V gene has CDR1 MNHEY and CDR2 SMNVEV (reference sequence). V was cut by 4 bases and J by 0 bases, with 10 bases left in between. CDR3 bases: TGTGCCAGCAGTTCTAGACAGAGCTCCTACAATGAGCAGTTCTTC. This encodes CASSSRQSSYNEQFF.

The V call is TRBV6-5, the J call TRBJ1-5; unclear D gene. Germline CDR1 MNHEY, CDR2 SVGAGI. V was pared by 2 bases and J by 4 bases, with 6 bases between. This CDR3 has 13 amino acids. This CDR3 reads CASSYTENQPQHF. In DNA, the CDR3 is TGTGCCAGCAGTTACACGGAGAATCAGCCCCAGCATTTT.

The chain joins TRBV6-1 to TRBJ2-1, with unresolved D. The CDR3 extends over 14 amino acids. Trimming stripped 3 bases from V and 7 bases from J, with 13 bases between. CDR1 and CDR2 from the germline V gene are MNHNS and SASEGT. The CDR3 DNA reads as TGTGCCAGCAGTGACAGTAGGCTCCTGAATGAGCAGTTCTTC. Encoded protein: CASSDSRLLNEQFF.

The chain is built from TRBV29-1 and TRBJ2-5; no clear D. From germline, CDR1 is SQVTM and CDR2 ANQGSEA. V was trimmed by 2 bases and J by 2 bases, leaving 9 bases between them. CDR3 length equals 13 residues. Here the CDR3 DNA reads TGCAGCGTTGAAAGGGCGGATCAAGAGACCCAGTACTTC. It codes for CSVERADQETQYF.

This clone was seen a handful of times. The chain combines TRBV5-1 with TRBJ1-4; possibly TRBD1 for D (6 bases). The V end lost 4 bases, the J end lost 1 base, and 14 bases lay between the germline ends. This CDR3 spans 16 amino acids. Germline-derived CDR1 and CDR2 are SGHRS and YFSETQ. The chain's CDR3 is CASSVGGGRTNEKLFF. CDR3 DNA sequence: TGCGCCAGCAGCGTTGGAGGGGGGAGAACTAATGAAAAACTGTTTTTT.

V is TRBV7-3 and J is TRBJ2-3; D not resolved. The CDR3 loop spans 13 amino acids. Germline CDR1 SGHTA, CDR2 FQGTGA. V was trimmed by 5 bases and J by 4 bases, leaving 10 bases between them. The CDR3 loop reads CASSENRADTQYF. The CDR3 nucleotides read TGTGCCAGCAGCGAAAATAGGGCAGATACGCAGTATTTT.

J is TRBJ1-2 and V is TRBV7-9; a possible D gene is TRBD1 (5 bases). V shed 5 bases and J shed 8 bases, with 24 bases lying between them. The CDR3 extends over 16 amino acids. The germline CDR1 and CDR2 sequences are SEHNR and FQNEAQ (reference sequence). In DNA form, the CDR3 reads TGTGCCAGCAGCCTTTATCCCGGGGCCGGGGGAGAGGGCTACACCTTC. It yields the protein CASSLYPGAGGEGYTF. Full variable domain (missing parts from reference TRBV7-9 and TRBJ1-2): DTGVSQNPRHKITKRGQNVTFRCDPISEHNRLYWYRQTLGQGPEFLTYFQNEAQLEKSRLLSDRFSAERPKGSFSTLEIQRTEQGDSAMYLCASSLYPGAGGEGYTFGSGTRLTVV.

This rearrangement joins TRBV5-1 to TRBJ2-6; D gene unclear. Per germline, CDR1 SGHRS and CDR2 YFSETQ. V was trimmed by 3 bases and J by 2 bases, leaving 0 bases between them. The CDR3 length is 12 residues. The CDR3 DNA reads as TGCGCCAGCAGCTCTGGGGCCAACGTCCTGACTTTC. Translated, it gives CASSSGANVLTF.

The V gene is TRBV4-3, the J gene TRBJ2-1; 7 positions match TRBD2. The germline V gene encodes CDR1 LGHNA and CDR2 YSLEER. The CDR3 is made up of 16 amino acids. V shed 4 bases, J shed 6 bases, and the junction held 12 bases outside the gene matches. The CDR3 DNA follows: TGCGCCAGCAGCCTGGGCCGAGGCGGGAGAGGCAATGAGCAGTTCTTC. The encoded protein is CASSLGRGGRGNEQFF.